Listed here is a single T cell receptor beta chain. These data come from a study of shared clonotypes between healthy human individuals. Germline lookup yields CDR1 SQVTM and CDR2 ANQGSEA. The CDR3 is 13 amino acids. V shed 4 bases and J shed 5 bases, with 12 bases lying between them. Using immunoSEQ multiplex PCR, the repertoire was profiled, and TCRdb retains in-frame clones only, with some absent. Of some 2,000,000 clones in the sample, 95% were seen once. Sample: naive CD4+ T cells sorted from blood. Subset: CD45RA+ positively selected. V usage is TRBV29-1 and J usage is TRBJ1-5, with D possibly being TRBD1 (5 bases). The receptor was isolated from a man between 18 and 29 years old in good health. CDR3: CSVARDQDQPQHF. CDR3 coding DNA: TGCAGCGTTGCCCGGGACCAGGATCAGCCCCAGCATTTT.